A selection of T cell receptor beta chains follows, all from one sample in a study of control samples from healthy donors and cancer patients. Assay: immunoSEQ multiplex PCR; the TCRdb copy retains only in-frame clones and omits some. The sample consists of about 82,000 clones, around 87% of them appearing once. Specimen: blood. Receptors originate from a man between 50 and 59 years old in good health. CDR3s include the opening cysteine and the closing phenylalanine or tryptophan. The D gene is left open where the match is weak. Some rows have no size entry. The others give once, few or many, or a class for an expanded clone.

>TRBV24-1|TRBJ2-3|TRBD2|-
TGTGCCACCAGTGACCCGGGGACTAGCGGGGACTCAGATACGCAGTATTTT
CATSDPGTSGDSDTQYF
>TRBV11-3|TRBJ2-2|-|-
TGTGCCAGCAGCCCCGACGGAAACACCGGGGAGCTGTTTTTT
CASSPDGNTGELFF
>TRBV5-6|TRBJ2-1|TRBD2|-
TGTGCCAGCAGCTTACCGGGACTAGCGATGAATGAGCAGTTCTTC
CASSLPGLAMNEQFF
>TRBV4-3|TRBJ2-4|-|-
TGCGCCAGCAGTCTTGGGGGGAACATTCAGTACTTC
CASSLGGNIQYF
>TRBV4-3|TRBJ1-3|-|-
TGCGCCAGCAGCCAAGACTCCTTCAGGGATGGAAACACCATATATTTT
CASSQDSFRDGNTIYF
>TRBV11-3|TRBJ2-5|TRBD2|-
TGTGCCAGCAGCTTGGACGGACTAGCGGGATCTGAGGAGACCCAGTACTTC
CASSLDGLAGSEETQYF
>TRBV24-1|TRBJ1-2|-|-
TGTGCCACCAGTGCTGCCGGGACCCGGGGGACGGGCTACACCTTC
CATSAAGTRGTGYTF
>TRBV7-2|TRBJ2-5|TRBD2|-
TGTGCCAGCAGCACCGGCGGAGGGACTAGCGCCCCCATGACCCAGTACTTC
CASSTGGGTSAPMTQYF
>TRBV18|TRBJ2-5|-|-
TGTGCCAGCTCACCAGGGGTTGGGCAAGAGACCCAGTACTTC
CASSPGVGQETQYF
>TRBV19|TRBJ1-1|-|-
TGTGCCAGTGCCGTTTCCGGGGCGGCTGAAGCTTTCTTT
CASAVSGAAEAFF
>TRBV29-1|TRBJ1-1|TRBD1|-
TGCAGCGCATCGACAGGGACGAACACTGAAGCTTTCTTT
CSASTGTNTEAFF
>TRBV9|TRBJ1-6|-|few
TGTGCCAGCAGAGCAGGGGAGGAACCCCTCCACTTT
CASRAGEEPLHF
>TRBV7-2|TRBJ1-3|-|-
TGTGCCAGCAGCTTAGGCGTGGTCGACTCTGGAAACACCATATATTTT
CASSLGVVDSGNTIYF
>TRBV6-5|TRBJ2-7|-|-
TGTGCCAGCAGTTTCCCCGGCAGGGGTTACGAGCAGTACTTC
CASSFPGRGYEQYF
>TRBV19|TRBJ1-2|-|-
TGTGCCAGTAGTCGGGTAGCCTATGGCTACACCTTC
CASSRVAYGYTF
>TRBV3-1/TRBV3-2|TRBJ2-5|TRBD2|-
TGTGCCAGCAGCCAGATAGAGGTAGCGGGGGGGCAAGAGACCCAGTACTTC
CASSQIEVAGGQETQYF
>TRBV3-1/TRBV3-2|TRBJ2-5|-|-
TGTGCCAGCAGCCAACCCGGGACACTGGACACCCAGTACTTC
CASSQPGTLDTQYF
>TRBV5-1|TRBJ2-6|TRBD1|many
TGCGCCAGCAGCTTGGGACAGGGGGCGCTTGGGGCCAACGTCCTGACTTTC
CASSLGQGALGANVLTF